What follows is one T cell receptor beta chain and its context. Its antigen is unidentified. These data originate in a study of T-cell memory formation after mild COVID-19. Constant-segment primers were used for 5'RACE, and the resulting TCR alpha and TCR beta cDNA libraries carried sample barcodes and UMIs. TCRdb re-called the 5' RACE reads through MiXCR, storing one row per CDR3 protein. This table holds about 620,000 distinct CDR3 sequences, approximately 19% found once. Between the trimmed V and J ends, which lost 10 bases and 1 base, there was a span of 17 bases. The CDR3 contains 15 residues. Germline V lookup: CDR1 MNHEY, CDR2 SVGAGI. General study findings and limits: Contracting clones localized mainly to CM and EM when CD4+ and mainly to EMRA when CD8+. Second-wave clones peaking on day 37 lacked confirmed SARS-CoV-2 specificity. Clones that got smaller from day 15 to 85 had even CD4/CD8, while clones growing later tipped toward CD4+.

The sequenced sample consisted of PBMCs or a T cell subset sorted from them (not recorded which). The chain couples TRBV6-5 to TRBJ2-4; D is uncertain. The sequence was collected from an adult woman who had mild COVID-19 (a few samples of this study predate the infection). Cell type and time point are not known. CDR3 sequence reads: CATSMGMGAKNIQYF. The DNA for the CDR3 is TGTGCCACCTCCATGGGGATGGGGGCCAAAAACATTCAGTACTTC.